The rows below give T cell receptor beta chains drawn from one sample of a study of post-analysis software for immune sequencing data. One entry per CDR3 protein, called by TCRdb with MiXCR from the PCR reads. The table shows around 770,000 distinct CDR3 sequences, with roughly 46% occurring only once. Material: blood. The receptors were gathered from a girl aged 5-17 years with multiple sclerosis. CDR3s include the opening cysteine and the closing phenylalanine or tryptophan. Fields, in order: V gene, D gene, J gene, CDR3 protein. A D gene is named only where the DNA matches it firmly.

TRBV3-1	NA	TRBJ1-1	CASRGRGTEAFF
TRBV19	NA	TRBJ2-5	CASSIGQGETQYF
TRBV5-1	TRBD1	TRBJ1-2	CASSLGTGRGYGYTF
TRBV20-1	NA	TRBJ1-4	CSASSGGVDEKLFF
TRBV12-3/TRBV12-4	TRBD2	TRBJ2-3	CASSFPGTSGSVTGTDTQYF
TRBV20-1	NA	TRBJ1-1	CSARRGMNTEAFF
TRBV7-9	NA	TRBJ2-5	CASSLGLEQETQYF
TRBV5-6	NA	TRBJ1-4	CASSLDRAGAAEKLFF
TRBV6-4	TRBD2	TRBJ2-3	CASSDGSGGTDTQYF
TRBV20-1	NA	TRBJ2-7	CSARGWEPAVTYEQYF
TRBV7-9	NA	TRBJ1-1	CASSFPNPNTEAFF
TRBV20-1	TRBD2	TRBJ2-1	CSAPRLAGPYNEQFF
TRBV30	NA	TRBJ1-5	CAWSLRGFSNQPQHF
TRBV6-4	NA	TRBJ1-2	CASSDMRGPPLGGYTF
TRBV9	TRBD1	TRBJ2-5	CASGTGAVQETQYF
TRBV4-1	NA	TRBJ1-2	CASSQDPTDLYGYTF
TRBV9	TRBD2	TRBJ2-7	CASSPRLAASYEQYF
TRBV20-1	NA	TRBJ1-1	CSAWEEGTEAFF
TRBV28	TRBD1	TRBJ2-1	CASSCTTGGNEQFF
TRBV11-2	TRBD2	TRBJ2-3	CAGGTTSSTDTQYF
TRBV20-1	TRBD1	NA	CSAGTRDRGYEQYF
TRBV20-1	TRBD1	TRBJ2-2	CSALRTGRSTGERFF
TRBV7-9	NA	TRBJ2-1	CASSLDWADEQFF
TRBV5-1	TRBD2	TRBJ2-1	CASSLFLGLGHLREQFF
TRBV7-9	NA	TRBJ2-7	CASSLAPSIYEQYF
TRBV24-1	NA	TRBJ1-5	CATSGTVNQPQHF
TRBV29-1	TRBD2	TRBJ2-3	CSASSGSPDTQYF
TRBV11-2	NA	TRBJ2-5	CASSLVGQTGRQETQYF
TRBV7-7	TRBD1	TRBJ2-7	CASSTWTGTYEQYF
TRBV10-2	NA	TRBJ2-3	CASREREGAPTDTQYF
TRBV6-1	NA	TRBJ1-2	CAGSRDRRYGYTF
TRBV28	NA	TRBJ1-1	CASSFSASEAFF
TRBV24-1	TRBD2	TRBJ2-1	CATSGGTSGYNEQFF
TRBV15	NA	TRBJ2-3	CATSRTGDTQYF
TRBV20-1	TRBD2	TRBJ2-7	CSALPRTSGVEQYF
TRBV4-3	TRBD2	TRBJ2-7	CASSHQRDGSYEQYF
TRBV6-1	TRBD1	TRBJ2-7	CASELDRNSYEQYF
TRBV25-1	TRBD1	TRBJ1-5	CTSSGQGDNQPQHF
TRBV27	TRBD2	TRBJ2-1	CASTRAGDNEQFF
TRBV11-2	NA	TRBJ2-7	CASSFSRAYEQYF
TRBV2	NA	TRBJ2-4	CASRGGPPDGNIQYF
TRBV30	NA	TRBJ2-1	CAWSVPLAPHYYNEQFF
TRBV7-2	TRBD2	TRBJ2-3	CASSLLDGRLDTQYF